In this sample, the clone carrying this T cell receptor beta chain turned up a few times. This specimen comes from a study of blood T cell repertoires in COVID-19. The wider study: The study drew acute and convalescent COVID-19 samples from the United States, Italy and Spain. T cells, B-cell-depleted T cells, or PBMCs supplied cDNA or gDNA.

As handled by the study authors: Estimated nucleated cell counts came from reference gene primer amplification. Using immunoSEQ multiplex PCR, the repertoire was profiled, and TCRdb retains in-frame clones only, with some absent. Clone size and V and J calls were adopted from that table, with D and trimming inferred from the DNA. The data show a few hundred thousand clones, 65% to 90% seen once. The sequence was obtained from a woman between 45 and 60 years old with acute or convalescent COVID-19. The sequenced sample was peripheral blood.

In DNA, the CDR3 is TGTGCCAGCAGCGCACAGGGACCTGGAAACACCATATATTTT. Its translation is CASSAQGPGNTIYF. The rearrangement joins TRBV2 to TRBJ1-3; perhaps TRBD1 as D (6 bases). Trimming stripped 6 bases from V and 2 bases from J, with 11 bases between. There are 14 residues in the CDR3. Looked up from germline, CDR1 is SNHLY and CDR2 is FYNNEI.